This T cell receptor beta chain appears in the sequencing data of a study of control samples from healthy donors and cancer patients. Sequenced by immunoSEQ multiplex PCR; TCRdb stores in-frame clones only, minus some. The sample yields some 40,000 clones, around four fifths seen once. The length of the CDR3 is 14 residues. Trimming took 4 bases from V and 1 from J; bases not matched to a gene: 1. The germline CDR1 and CDR2 sequences are SGHRS and YFSETQ. This chain links TRBV5-1 with TRBJ1-1, with 10 positions matching TRBD1. The sequence was obtained from a woman aged 55-69 years with lung cancer. Sequencing was carried out using PBMCs. The CDR3 is CASSRQGANTEAFF. The CDR3 nucleotides read TGCGCCAGCAGCCGACAGGGGGCGAACACTGAAGCTTTCTTT.